This passage covers 8 T cell receptor beta chains from one sample sequenced in a study of regulatory T cells in long-lasting Graves disease (dated by TCRdb to the early 2020s). The protocol used for the library was multiplex PCR. Sequencing relied on an Illumina HiSeq 4000. To build TCR beta libraries, CDR3 regions were amplified by Arm-PCR using iRepertoire HTBI primers. The raw public data were reprocessed by TCRdb itself: fastp quality trimming at Q25, MiXCR clonotype calling, in-frame beta chains only. A single entry per CDR3 protein holds the most common genes and DNA from its merged rows. Across this sample there are 400,000 to 500,000 distinct CDR3 sequences, with roughly a fifth seen only once. The ten largest make up about 7% of the sample. The time point label on this specimen signifies: persistent/refractory GD, antithyroid drugs over 5 years with positive TRAb. RNA was extracted from PBMCs in TRIzol for both TCR sequencing and RNA sequencing.

The specimen comprised peripheral blood mononuclear cells (PBMCs), sampled when the disease was refractory, from a patient treated with antithyroid drugs. The receptors originated from a female donor with Graves disease.

V usage is TRBV7-2 and J usage is TRBJ2-2; no clear D gene. Germline CDR1 reads SGHTA; CDR2 reads FQGNSA. Trimming stripped 2 bases from V and 2 bases from J, with 12 bases between. There are 16 residues in the CDR3. In nucleotides, the CDR3 is TGTGCCAGCAGCTTACGGCCCGGCTCCAACACCGGGGAGCTGTTTTTT. This codes for CASSLRPGSNTGELFF.

The rearrangement uses TRBV15 and TRBJ2-3; 11 bases are shared with TRBD2. The germline V gene has CDR1 LNHNV and CDR2 YYDKDF (reference sequence). Unmatched junction bases numbered 3, after V lost 4 bases and J lost 3 bases. This CDR3 is built from 15 residues. The CDR3 DNA reads as TGTGCCACCAGCACAAGACTAGCGGGGACAGATACGCAGTATTTT. It encodes CATSTRLAGTDTQYF. Based on the CDR3 plus reference TRBV15 and TRBJ2-3, the full variable domain is DAMVIQNPRYQVTQFGKPVTLSCSQTLNHNVMYWYQQKSSQAPKLLFHYYDKDFNNEADTPDNFQSRRPNTSFCFLDIRSPGLGDTAMYLCATSTRLAGTDTQYFGPGTRLTVL.

There are a few counts of this clonotype. The chain uses TRBV25-1 and TRBJ1-2; possible D gene TRBD1, 6 bases. The CDR3 is made up of 15 amino acids. Trimming cost V 1 base and J 6 bases, with 15 bases left between them. In germline, CDR1 is MGHDK, CDR2 SYGVNS. The DNA for the CDR3 is TGTGCCAGCAGTGAATTTGGCGGGACAAAGGATGGCTACACCTTC. The encoded protein is CASSEFGGTKDGYTF.

This clonotype was seen a handful of times. This chain links TRBV10-3 with TRBJ2-4; TRBD1 matches 8 bases. This CDR3 is 15 amino acids long. V was clipped by 2 bases and J by 3 bases; unmatched bases: 3. The germline gives CDR1 ENHRY, CDR2 SYGVKD. The CDR3 spells CAISETTGDKNIQYF. The CDR3 bases are TGTGCCATCAGTGAGACGACAGGGGACAAAAACATTCAGTACTTC.

This clonotype was found a few times. The rearrangement joins TRBV10-3 to TRBJ1-5, with D tentatively TRBD1 (6 bases). V gave up 0 bases and J gave up 2 bases, with 14 bases separating them. CDR3 length: 17 residues. Per germline, CDR1 ENHRY and CDR2 SYGVKD. The CDR3 sequence: CAISESGGGAGNQPQHF. As DNA, the CDR3 is TGTGCCATCAGTGAGTCGGGGGGGGGGGCTGGCAATCAGCCCCAGCATTTT.

V usage is TRBV10-3 and J usage is TRBJ1-5; TRBD1 matches at 10 bases. The CDR3 loop spans 16 amino acids. V dropped 5 bases and J dropped 1; count of bases not matched to a gene: 5. CDR1 ENHRY and CDR2 SYGVKD come from the germline V gene. The CDR3 region has the DNA TGTGCCATCAGTCCGGGACAGGGGATAAGCAATCAGCCCCAGCATTTT. This encodes CAISPGQGISNQPQHF.

This clonotype was recorded many times. This chain links TRBV7-8 with TRBJ2-5; either TRBD1 or TRBD2 may fit D (6 bases each). Germline V gene lookup returns CDR1 SGHVS and CDR2 FQNEAQ. This CDR3 is built from 16 residues. With 4 bases removed from V and 5 bases from J, the gap between germline ends came to 20 bases. Here the CDR3 DNA reads TGTGCCAGCAGCTCCGCCGGGTTGGCGGGACATGAGACCCAGTACTTC. It codes for CASSSAGLAGHETQYF.

At least ten counts were recorded for this clonotype. At one of its ends the junction is not consistent with the germline gene, which may arise from a read error. The CDR3 loop is CASSSQGNQPQHF. CDR3 coding DNA: TGTGCCAGCAGCTCCCAGGGCAACCAGCCCCAGCATTTT. The V gene is TRBV7-2, the J gene TRBJ1-5; tentatively, D is TRBD1 (5 bases). The germline V gene has CDR1 SGHTA and CDR2 FQGNSA. The CDR3 has 13 amino acids.